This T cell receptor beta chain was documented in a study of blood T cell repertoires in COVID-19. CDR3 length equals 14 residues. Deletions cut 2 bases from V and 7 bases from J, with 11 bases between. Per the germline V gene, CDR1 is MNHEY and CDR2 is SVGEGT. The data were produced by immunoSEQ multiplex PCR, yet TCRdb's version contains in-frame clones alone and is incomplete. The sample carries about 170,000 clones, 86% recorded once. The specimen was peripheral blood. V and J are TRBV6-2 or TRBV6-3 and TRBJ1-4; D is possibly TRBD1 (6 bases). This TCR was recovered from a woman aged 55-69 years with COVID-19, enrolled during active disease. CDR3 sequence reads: CASSYRGAGEKLFF. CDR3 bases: TGTGCCAGCAGTTACCGGGGGGCTGGTGAAAAACTGTTTTTT.